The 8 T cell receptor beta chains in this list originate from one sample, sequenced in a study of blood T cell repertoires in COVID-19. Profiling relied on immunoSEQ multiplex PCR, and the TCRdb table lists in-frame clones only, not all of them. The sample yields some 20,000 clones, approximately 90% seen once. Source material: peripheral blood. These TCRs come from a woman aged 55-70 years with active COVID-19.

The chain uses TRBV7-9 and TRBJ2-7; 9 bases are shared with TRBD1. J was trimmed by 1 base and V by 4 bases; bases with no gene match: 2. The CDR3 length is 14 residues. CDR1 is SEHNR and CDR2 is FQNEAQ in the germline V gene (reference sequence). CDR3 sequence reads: CASSSGTGSYEQYF. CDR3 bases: TGTGCCAGCAGCTCGGGGACAGGGTCCTACGAGCAGTACTTC. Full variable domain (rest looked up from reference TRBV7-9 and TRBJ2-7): DTGVSQNPRHKITKRGQNVTFRCDPISEHNRLYWYRQTLGQGPEFLTYFQNEAQLEKSRLLSDRFSAERPKGSFSTLEIQRTEQGDSAMYLCASSSGTGSYEQYFGPGTRLTVT.

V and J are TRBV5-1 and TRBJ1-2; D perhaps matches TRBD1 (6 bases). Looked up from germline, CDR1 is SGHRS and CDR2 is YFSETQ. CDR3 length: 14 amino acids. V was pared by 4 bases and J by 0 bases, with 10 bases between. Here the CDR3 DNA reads TGCGCCAGCAGCCGGACAGAAACTAACTATGGCTACACCTTC. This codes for CASSRTETNYGYTF.

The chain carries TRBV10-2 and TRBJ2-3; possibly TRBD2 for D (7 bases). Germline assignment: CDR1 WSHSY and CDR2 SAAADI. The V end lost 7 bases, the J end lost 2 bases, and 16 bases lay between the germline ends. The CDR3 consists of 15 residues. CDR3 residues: CASIRGGPLTDTQYF. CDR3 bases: TGCGCCAGCATAAGGGGGGGGCCACTCACAGATACGCAGTATTTT.

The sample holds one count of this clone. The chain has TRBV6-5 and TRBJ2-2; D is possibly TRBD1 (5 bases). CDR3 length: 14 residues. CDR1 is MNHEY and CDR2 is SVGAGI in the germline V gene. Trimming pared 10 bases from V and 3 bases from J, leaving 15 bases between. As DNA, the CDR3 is TGTGCCATCACGAACCCAGGGTACACCGGGGAGCTGTTTTTT. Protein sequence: CAITNPGYTGELFF.

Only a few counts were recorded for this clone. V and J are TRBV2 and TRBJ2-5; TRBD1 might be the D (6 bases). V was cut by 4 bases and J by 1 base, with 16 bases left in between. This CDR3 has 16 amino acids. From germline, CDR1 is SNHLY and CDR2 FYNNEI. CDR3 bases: TGTGCCAGCAGTGTATCAGGGGCAGCCGCCCAAGAGACCCAGTACTTC. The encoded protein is CASSVSGAAAQETQYF.

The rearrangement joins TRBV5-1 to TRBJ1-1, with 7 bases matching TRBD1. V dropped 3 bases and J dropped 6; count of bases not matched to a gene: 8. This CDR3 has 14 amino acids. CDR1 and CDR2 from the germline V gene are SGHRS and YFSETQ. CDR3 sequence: CASSWRGPGAEAFF. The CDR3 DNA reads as TGCGCCAGCAGCTGGAGGGGGCCTGGAGCTGAAGCTTTCTTT. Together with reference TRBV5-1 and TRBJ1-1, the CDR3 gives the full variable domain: KAGVTQTPRYLIKTRGQQVTLSCSPISGHRSVSWYQQTPGQGLQFLFEYFSETQRNKGNFPGRFSGRQFSNSRSEMNVSTLELGDSALYLCASSWRGPGAEAFFGQGTRLTVV.

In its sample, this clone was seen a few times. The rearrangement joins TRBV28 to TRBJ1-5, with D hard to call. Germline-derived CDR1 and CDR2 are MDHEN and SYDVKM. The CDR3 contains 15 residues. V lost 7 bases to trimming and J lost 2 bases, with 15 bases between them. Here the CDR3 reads CASTFGPEGNQPQHF. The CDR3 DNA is TGTGCCAGCACCTTTGGACCGGAGGGCAATCAGCCCCAGCATTTT.

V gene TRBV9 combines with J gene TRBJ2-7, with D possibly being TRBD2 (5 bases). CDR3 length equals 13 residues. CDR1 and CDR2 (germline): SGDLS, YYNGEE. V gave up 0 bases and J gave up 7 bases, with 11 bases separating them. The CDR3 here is CASSVDSDREQYF. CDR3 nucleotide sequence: TGTGCCAGCAGCGTAGATAGCGACCGGGAGCAGTACTTC.